This TCR beta chain is from a study of human T cells and chemical hapten exposure. As for the study in general: Small pooled library volume differences chiefly drove per-sample TCR yield variation.

Germline-derived CDR1 and CDR2 are MGHRA and YSYEKL. The CDR3 runs to 17 residues. Trimming removed 2 bases from V and 2 bases from J, with 13 bases in between. Time point given: patch test 2, 6 weeks after DPC sensitization. The treatment is: therapeutic diphenylcyclopropenone sensitization with weekly scalp DPC. In TCRdb, the RACE reads were re-called with MiXCR into one record per CDR3 protein. Of tens of thousands of distinct CDR3 sequences in the sample, roughly 11% are singletons; the top ten hold approximately 1.4%. V usage is TRBV4-1 and J usage is TRBJ2-6; D may be TRBD1 (6 bases). Source: whole blood, taken in connection with sensitization to the hapten diphenylcyclopropenone (DPC). The source of this sequence is a man aged 18 to 29 with alopecia areata. Some clones in this sample may be carry-over from other donors' samples. The CDR3 spells CASSQRSGQTGANVLTF. The CDR3 DNA reads as TGCGCCAGCAGCCAACGATCCGGACAGACTGGGGCCAACGTCCTGACTTTC.